This paragraph covers one T cell receptor (beta chain) sequence. Libraries were prepared by immunoSEQ multiplex PCR; TCRdb keeps only in-frame clonotypes and omits some of them. In the table there are about 210,000 clones, around four fifths of which are singletons. The entry originates in a study of blood T cell repertoires in COVID-19. Whole-study context: Sites in the United States, Italy and Spain provided acute and convalescent COVID-19 samples. Nucleic acid was either cDNA or gDNA, and it came from T cells, B-cell-depleted T cells, or PBMCs.

Germline V lookup: CDR1 MGHRA, CDR2 YSYEKL. This CDR3 region has 15 residues. Losses at the gene ends were 4 bases for V and 0 bases for J; bases not matched to a gene: 5. The material sequenced was peripheral blood. The TCR comes from a woman aged 45-60 years with active or convalescent COVID-19. V gene TRBV4-1 combines with J gene TRBJ1-1; 7 nucleotides align to TRBD1. Written as DNA, the CDR3 is TGCGCCAGCAGCCTAAAGGGACAGATGAACACTGAAGCTTTCTTT. Translation: CASSLKGQMNTEAFF.